This T cell receptor (beta chain) was sequenced during a study of vaccination and CD4 T cells after COVID-19 (dated by TCRdb to between 2021 and 2024). Broadly, across the study: Convalescent patients had a positive SARS-CoV-2 result on nasal swab PCR, and of these patients, 8 or 9 had mild disease and one had severe disease. In the convalescent cohort there were six males and four females, among whom were two Hispanic individuals, seven Caucasians, two Asians and one multiracial person. Participants received two doses of either the Pfizer-BioNTech BNT162b2 vaccine (n=8) or the Moderna mRNA-1273 vaccine (n=2). Post-COVID blood samples from convalescent patients were collected a median of approximately 100 days after diagnosis, with a range of roughly 35 to 161 days. Post-vaccine blood samples were collected a median of around 10 weeks after the second vaccine dose, ranging from roughly 12 to 241 days. Culture stimuli were overlapping spike peptide pools from SARS-CoV-2 and from the common cold coronaviruses HCoV-NL63, HCoV-OC43 and HCoV-229E. Control cultures used a CEFX viral epitope pool as positive control, an HIV-1 Nef peptide pool as negative control, or no peptide. In around nine COVID-19 convalescent patients and a few infection-naive healthy vaccine recipients, the spike-specific CD4+ TCR repertoire before mRNA vaccination was compared with the repertoire after mRNA vaccination. Results and caveats for the whole study, not just this receptor: The median number of SARS-CoV-2-reactive clonotypes rose from approximately 20 after infection to roughly 40 after vaccination, but the change was not significant. In convalescent patients, a median roughly 86% of post-vaccine SARS-CoV-2-reactive clones were detected only after vaccination, suggesting vaccine-specific priming. Of the vaccine-specific clones found in convalescent patients, nearly all (304 of 307) were mono-reactive for SARS-CoV-2 spike instead of being cross-reactive with common cold coronaviruses. Only a relatively small number of convalescent patients were included in the study, and early timepoints following natural infection were not analyzed.

The library was prepared using PCR. TCR sequencing of DNA from cultured CD4+ T cells used the Oncomine TCR Beta short-read assay at the Johns Hopkins FTIC core. The QIAamp micro DNA kit was used to extract genomic DNA from the cultured CD4+ T cells. Oncomine TCR Beta libraries from cultured CD4+ T cells were pooled using unique dual indexes and sequenced on an Illumina iSeq 100. In the original analysis: Non-productive sequences were removed, and CDR3s that did not start with C, did not end with F or W, or were shorter than 7 amino acids were discarded. The MANAFEST web application was used to identify antigen-specific clonotypes by comparing peptide-stimulated wells against reference wells and other culture wells. Positive clones required FDR below 0.05, an odds ratio above 5, and productive frequency above 0.1% in at least two of three replicate wells. Cross-reactive clonotypes were defined as significantly expanded in both SARS-CoV-2 spike wells and at least one common cold coronavirus spike condition. Similarity between CDR3 sequences was evaluated in R version 3.6.1 using Levenshtein distances (stringdist) and unrooted phylogenetic trees (ape). Using fastp trimming at Q25 and MiXCR clonotype assembly, TCRdb reanalyzed the public sequencing data and kept in-frame beta chains. CDR3 protein sequences are deduplicated, and each keeps its most common genes and DNA. The V and J calls shown here were made by TCRdb, not taken from the authors' results. Within this sample are 7,500 to 9,500 distinct CDR3 sequences, with roughly 23% of them counted one time only. The ten largest clones take up roughly 9% of the sample.

Spanning cysteine to phenylalanine, the CDR3 consists of 16 amino acids. Only CDR3 DNA remains: 48 bases, in frame from the first base. The germline V gene gives CDR1 as SGHVS and CDR2 as FNYEAQ. Trimming takes 1 base from V and 2 bases from J, and the germline ends sit 13 bases apart. The sample's treatment or condition, from its label and the paper: roughly 11-day PBMC culture with coronavirus spike peptide pools or control peptides (ViraFEST assay). The study used the ViraFEST assay, which expanded antigen-specific T cells with peptide pools and then identified expanded clonotypes by TCR sequencing. The convalescent patients' positive SARS-CoV-2 PCR tests fell between March and December 2020, which was before the Alpha, Beta and Delta variants emerged in the United States. PBMCs were cultured at roughly 1.9 million per well in IMDM supplemented with approximately 4.7% human AB serum and approximately 10 IU/ml IL-2, with roughly 10 ug/ml peptide pools added. Half of the culture medium was replaced with fresh IL-2-containing medium on days 3 and 7. Once the cells had been in culture for over nine days, the EasySep CD4+ T cell isolation kit was used to isolate CD4+ T cells by negative selection. Ficoll-Paque Plus gradient centrifugation was used to isolate PBMCs from whole blood, and the isolated PBMCs were then either used fresh or cryopreserved at -140C. Culture conditions were generally each tested in triplicate wells.

The sample holds many counts of this clonotype. This clone's antigen is unknown. Base qualities are not provided; no much larger clone lies one nucleotide away. The sample here was CD4+ T cells from blood, cultured in vitro, taken after SARS-CoV-2 vaccination. The TCR originated in a human donor who had recovered from COVID-19. The sequence joins TRBV7-6 to TRBJ2-3, with an unclear D gene assignment. The DNA sequence is given as TGTGCCAGCAGCTTAGGGGGTGGCGTGTACACAGATACGCAGTATTTT. It encodes CASSLGGGVYTDTQYF.